This passage covers 14 T cell receptor beta chains from one sample sequenced in a study of T cells after yellow fever vaccination. Via MiXCR, TCRdb re-called the 5' RACE reads, giving one row per CDR3 protein. In the table there are around 31,000 distinct CDR3 sequences, roughly 10% of which are singletons. Here the sequenced sample was PBMCs, either bulk or a sorted T-cell subset (CD4+, CD8+, memory, or dextramer-sorted; not recorded which), taken about 2 weeks after the first yellow fever vaccination. Receptors originate from a man younger than 30 who received the YFV17D yellow fever vaccine.

This clonotype occurred many times. The J gene is TRBJ2-7, the V gene TRBV7-2; D possibly corresponds to TRBD2 (6 bases). Germline values: CDR1 SGHTA, CDR2 FQGNSA. This CDR3 has 13 amino acids. The ends were cut back, 4 bases at V and 7 bases at J, with 14 bases in the middle. CDR3 amino acids: CASSSYAGREQYF. CDR3 DNA: TGTGCCAGCAGCTCGTACGCAGGGAGGGAGCAGTACTTC.

V and J are TRBV4-3 and TRBJ1-2; D gene uncertain. The germline V gene encodes CDR1 LGHNA and CDR2 YSLEER. Between the trimmed V and J ends, which lost 0 bases and 4 bases, there was a span of 12 bases. This CDR3 is 15 amino acids long. This CDR3 is CASSQEAATTYGYTF. In DNA form, the CDR3 reads TGCGCCAGCAGCCAAGAGGCGGCGACCACCTATGGCTACACCTTC.

This clonotype was seen many times. J is TRBJ2-5 and V is TRBV20-1, with 8 bases aligning to TRBD2. Germline V gene lookup returns CDR1 DFQATT and CDR2 SNEGSKA (reference sequence). The V segment lost 5 bases and the J segment 1 base; nucleotides outside the gene matches: 3. The CDR3 has 13 residues. The CDR3 protein is CSAVSGAQETQYF. CDR3 nucleotide sequence: TGCAGTGCTGTTAGCGGGGCCCAAGAGACCCAGTACTTC.

This clonotype was seen ten or more times. V is TRBV20-1 and J is TRBJ1-6, with TRBD1 as a possible D gene (5 bases). The germline V and J ends were trimmed by 3 bases and 5 bases, with 11 bases remaining between them. This CDR3 comprises 14 residues. Per germline, CDR1 DFQATT and CDR2 SNEGSKA (reference sequence). Written as DNA, the CDR3 is TGCAGTGCTAGTAAGGGGCTCAATAATTCACCCCTCCACTTT. Its protein product is CSASKGLNNSPLHF.

Turning to this clonotype: This may come from a read error, since a much larger clone is one base off. This chain joins TRBV20-1 and TRBJ2-7; 7 nucleotides agree with TRBD1. This CDR3 has 13 residues. Germline trimming cut 1 base from V and 5 bases from J; bases unmatched to any gene: 5. Germline-derived CDR1 and CDR2 are DFQATT and SNEGSKA (reference sequence). This chain's CDR3 is CSARAGQVDEQYF. In DNA, the CDR3 is TGCAGTGCTAGAGCTGGACAGGTTGACGAGCAGTACTTC.

This clonotype was recorded many times. This chain links TRBV5-1 with TRBJ2-4; either TRBD1 or TRBD2 may fit D (5 bases each). The CDR3 extends over 14 amino acids. Between the trimmed V and J ends, which lost 2 bases and 6 bases, there was a span of 12 bases. Germline lookup yields CDR1 SGHRS and CDR2 YFSETQ. CDR3 loop: CASSFGAERNIQYF. DNA of the CDR3: TGCGCCAGCAGCTTCGGGGCGGAGAGAAACATTCAGTACTTC.

This clonotype was observed a few times. The chain couples TRBV5-1 to TRBJ2-7, with D possibly being TRBD2 (5 bases). Trimming removed 4 bases at V and 3 bases at J, with 14 bases between. The CDR3 sequence is 14 residues long. CDR1 is SGHRS and CDR2 is YFSETQ in the germline V gene. CDR3 loop: CASSARAGDYEQYV. CDR3 coding DNA: TGCGCCAGCAGCGCCAGAGCCGGGGACTACGAGCAGTACGTC.

The sample holds many counts of this clonotype. The rearrangement uses TRBV7-2 and TRBJ2-3; 9 bases match TRBD2. The J segment lost 4 bases and the V segment lost 4 bases, leaving 9 bases of the junction unmatched. The length of the CDR3 is 16 residues. The V gene's germline CDR1 is SGHTA and CDR2 FQGNSA. In DNA, the CDR3 is TGTGCCAGCAGCTCCCGACTAGCGGAACTTTCAGATACGCAGTATTTT. It yields the protein CASSSRLAELSDTQYF.

This clonotype was recorded at least ten times. The V and J genes are TRBV7-2 and TRBJ1-6, with D tentatively TRBD1 (5 bases). V was cut by 11 bases and J by 5 bases, with 13 bases left in between. Looked up from germline, CDR1 is SGHTA and CDR2 is FQGNSA. The CDR3 loop spans 13 amino acids. The CDR3 loop reads CAGRGVNNSPLHF. The CDR3 DNA sequence: TGTGCCGGGAGAGGGGTCAATAATTCACCCCTCCACTTT.

This clonotype was counted a few times. V is TRBV23-1 and J is TRBJ2-7, with 11 bases matching TRBD1. TRBV23-1 is assigned to the ORF class and has an uncertain function. This CDR3 has 15 amino acids. Losses at the gene ends were 2 bases for V and 6 bases for J; bases not matched to a gene: 6. The CDR3 DNA is TGCGCCAGCAGTCAACTAAAGGACAGGGGGCTCGAGCAGTACTTC. The encoded protein is CASSQLKDRGLEQYF.

This clonotype came up many times. The J gene is TRBJ1-1, the V gene TRBV4-2, with TRBD1 identical over 8 bases. The ends lost 0 bases at V and 5 bases at J; junction bases unmatched: 8. CDR1 is LGHNA, CDR2 YNFKEQ, per germline. The CDR3 consists of 16 residues. In DNA, the CDR3 is TGTGCCAGCAGCCAAGATCACGACAGGGGCGGTACTGAAGCTTTCTTT. It translates to CASSQDHDRGGTEAFF.

There are many counts of this clonotype. CDR3 loop: CATSRGEDNTGELFF. The CDR3 DNA reads as TGTGCCACCAGCCGAGGAGAGGATAACACCGGGGAGCTGTTTTTT. This sequence joins TRBV24-1 and TRBJ2-2, with D hard to call. Trimming left V 7 bases short and J 2 bases short, with 13 bases between. CDR1 and CDR2 (germline): KGHDR, SFDVKD. The CDR3 is made up of 15 amino acids.

This clonotype was seen at least ten times. The gene calls are TRBV6-6 and TRBJ2-3; tentatively, D is TRBD2 (5 bases). V dropped 10 bases and J dropped 5 bases, with 7 bases sitting between them. This CDR3 is built from 10 residues. Looked up from germline, CDR1 is MNHNY and CDR2 is SVGAGI (reference sequence). The DNA of the CDR3 is TGTGCCACGGGGATAGATACGCAGTATTTT. This sequence encodes CATGIDTQYF.

This clonotype was detected ten times or more. The CDR3 protein is CSVREGNSPLHF. The DNA for the CDR3 is TGCAGCGTCCGCGAGGGGAATTCACCCCTCCACTTT. V is TRBV29-1 and J is TRBJ1-6; the D gene is possibly TRBD1 (5 bases). Germline loops: CDR1 SQVTM, CDR2 ANQGSEA. The length of the CDR3 is 12 residues. V lost 6 bases and J 7 bases, leaving 10 bases between the germline ends.